Sequencing of this TCR beta chain was carried out in a study of tumor-infiltrating lymphocytes in primary liver carcinoma. The CDR3 loop spans 14 amino acids. TCR beta cDNA came from 400 to 500 ng total RNA, primed with a constant-region primer. For TCR beta, libraries were produced by three nested multiplex PCR rounds using slightly modified ARM-PCR. A C-beta reverse primer and TRBV1-TRBV30 forward primers served in each of the first two PCR rounds, at about 9 cycles apiece. TCRdb re-called the multiplex PCR reads with MiXCR, one entry per CDR3 protein. Of tens of thousands of distinct CDR3 sequences in the sample, roughly 80% were seen once. Scientists recovered RNA and DNA together from roughly 20-30 mg of unsorted bulk tissue. This clonotype was seen just once. At one end, the junction sequence differs from germline, possibly due to a read error.

This sequence originates from a woman aged 30 to 39 with primary liver carcinoma and hepatitis B virus infection. The rearrangement joins TRBV12-3 or TRBV12-4 to TRBJ2-5; D is ambiguous. Sample: tumor-adjacent normal liver tissue. The CDR3: CPSSPAPTWGTQYF. DNA for the CDR3: TGTCCCAGCAGCCCGGCCCCGACATGGGGGACCCAGTACTTC.